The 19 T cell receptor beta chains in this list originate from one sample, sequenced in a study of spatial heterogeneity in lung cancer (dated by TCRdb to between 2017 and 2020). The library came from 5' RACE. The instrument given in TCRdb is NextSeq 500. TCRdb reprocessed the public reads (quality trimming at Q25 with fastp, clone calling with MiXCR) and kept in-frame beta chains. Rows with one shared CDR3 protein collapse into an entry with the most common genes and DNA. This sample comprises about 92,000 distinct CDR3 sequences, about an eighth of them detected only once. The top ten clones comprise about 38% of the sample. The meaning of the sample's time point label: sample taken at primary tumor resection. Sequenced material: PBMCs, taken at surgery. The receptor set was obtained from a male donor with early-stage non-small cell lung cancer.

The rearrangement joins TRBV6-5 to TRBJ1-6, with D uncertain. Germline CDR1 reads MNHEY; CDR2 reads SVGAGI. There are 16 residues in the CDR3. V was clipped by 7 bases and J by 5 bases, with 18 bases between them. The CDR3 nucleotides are TGTGCCAGCACCCGAGAAGGACCCCGGAATAATTCACCCCTCCACTTT. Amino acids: CASTREGPRNNSPLHF.

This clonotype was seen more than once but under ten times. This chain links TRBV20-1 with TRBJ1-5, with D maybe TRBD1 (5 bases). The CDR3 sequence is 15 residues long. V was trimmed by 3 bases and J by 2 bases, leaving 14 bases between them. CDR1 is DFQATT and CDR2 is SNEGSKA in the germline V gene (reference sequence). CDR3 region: CSASRGRIGNQPQHF. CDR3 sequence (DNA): TGCAGTGCTAGTAGGGGCCGCATTGGCAATCAGCCCCAGCATTTT.

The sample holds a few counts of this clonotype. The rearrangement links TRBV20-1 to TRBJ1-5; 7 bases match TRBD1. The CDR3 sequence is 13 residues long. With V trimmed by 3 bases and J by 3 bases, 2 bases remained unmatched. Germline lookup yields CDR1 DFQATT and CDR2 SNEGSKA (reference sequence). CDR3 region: CSASQGDNQPQHF. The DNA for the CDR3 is TGCAGTGCTAGTCAGGGGGACAATCAGCCCCAGCATTTT.

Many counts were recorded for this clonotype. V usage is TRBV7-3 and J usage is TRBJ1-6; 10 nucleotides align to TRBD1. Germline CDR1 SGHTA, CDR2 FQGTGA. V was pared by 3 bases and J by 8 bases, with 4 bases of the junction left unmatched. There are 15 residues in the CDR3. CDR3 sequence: CASSFWDRGDSPLHF. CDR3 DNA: TGTGCCAGCAGCTTTTGGGACAGGGGAGATTCACCCCTCCACTTT.

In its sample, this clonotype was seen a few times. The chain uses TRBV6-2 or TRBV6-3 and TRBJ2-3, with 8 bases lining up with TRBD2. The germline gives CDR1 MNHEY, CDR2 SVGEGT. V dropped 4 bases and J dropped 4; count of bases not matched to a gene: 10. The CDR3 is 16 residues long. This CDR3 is CASSLFGGRIADTQYF. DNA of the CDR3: TGTGCCAGCAGTTTGTTCGGCGGGAGGATTGCAGATACGCAGTATTTT.

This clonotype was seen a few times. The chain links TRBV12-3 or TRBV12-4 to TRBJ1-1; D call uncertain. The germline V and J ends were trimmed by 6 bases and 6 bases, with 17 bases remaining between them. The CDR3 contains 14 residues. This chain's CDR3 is CASRKDGGRPEAFF. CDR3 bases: TGTGCCAGCAGGAAAGATGGAGGGAGGCCTGAAGCTTTCTTT.

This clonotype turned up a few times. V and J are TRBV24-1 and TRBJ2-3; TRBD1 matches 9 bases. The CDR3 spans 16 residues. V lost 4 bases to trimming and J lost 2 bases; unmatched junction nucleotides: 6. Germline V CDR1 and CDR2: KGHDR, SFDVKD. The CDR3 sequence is CATSDMDRGPTDTQYF. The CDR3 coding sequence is TGTGCCACCAGTGACATGGACAGGGGTCCCACAGATACGCAGTATTTT.

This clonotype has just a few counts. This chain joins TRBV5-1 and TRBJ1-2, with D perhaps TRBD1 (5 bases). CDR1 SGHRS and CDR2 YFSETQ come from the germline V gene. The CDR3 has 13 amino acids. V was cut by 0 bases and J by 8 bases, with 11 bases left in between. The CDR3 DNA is TGCGCCAGCAGCTTGGACCAGGGCCGGGGCTACACCTTC. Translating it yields CASSLDQGRGYTF.

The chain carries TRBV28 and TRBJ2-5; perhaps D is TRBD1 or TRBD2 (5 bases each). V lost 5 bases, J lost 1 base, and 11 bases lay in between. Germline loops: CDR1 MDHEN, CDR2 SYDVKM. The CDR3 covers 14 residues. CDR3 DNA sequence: TGTGCCAGCAGTCTGCCTGGGACCCAAGAGACCCAGTACTTC. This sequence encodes CASSLPGTQETQYF.

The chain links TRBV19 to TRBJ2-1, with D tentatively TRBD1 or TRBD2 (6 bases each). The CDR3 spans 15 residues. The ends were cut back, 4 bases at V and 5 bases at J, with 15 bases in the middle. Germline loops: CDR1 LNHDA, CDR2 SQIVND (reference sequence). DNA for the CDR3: TGTGCCAGTAGTAAGGGGGGAACAAGGGACAATGAGCAGTTCTTC. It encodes CASSKGGTRDNEQFF.

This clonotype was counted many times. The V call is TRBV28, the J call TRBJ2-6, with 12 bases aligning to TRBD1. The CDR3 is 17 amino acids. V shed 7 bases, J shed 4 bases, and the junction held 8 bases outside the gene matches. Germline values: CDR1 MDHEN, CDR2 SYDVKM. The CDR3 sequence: CASKPGQGALGANVLTF. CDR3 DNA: TGTGCCAGCAAACCGGGACAGGGGGCGCTAGGGGCCAACGTCCTGACTTTC.

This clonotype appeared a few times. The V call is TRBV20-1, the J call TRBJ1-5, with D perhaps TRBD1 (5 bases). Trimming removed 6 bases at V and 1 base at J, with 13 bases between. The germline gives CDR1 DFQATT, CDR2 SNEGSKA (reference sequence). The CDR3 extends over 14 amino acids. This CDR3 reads CSAQDTQSNQPQHF. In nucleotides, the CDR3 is TGCAGTGCCCAGGACACTCAGAGCAATCAGCCCCAGCATTTT.

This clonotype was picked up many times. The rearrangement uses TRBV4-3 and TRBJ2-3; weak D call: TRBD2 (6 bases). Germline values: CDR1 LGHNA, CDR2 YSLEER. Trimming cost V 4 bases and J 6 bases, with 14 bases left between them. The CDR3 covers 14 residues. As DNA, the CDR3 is TGCGCCAGCAGCCCCAGGGCGGGGCGCGATACGCAGTATTTT. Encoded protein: CASSPRAGRDTQYF.

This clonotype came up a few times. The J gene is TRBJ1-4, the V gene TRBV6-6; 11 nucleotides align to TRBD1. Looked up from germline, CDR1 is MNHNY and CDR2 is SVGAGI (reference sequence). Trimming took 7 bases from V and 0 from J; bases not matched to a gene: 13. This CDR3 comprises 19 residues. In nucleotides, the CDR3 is TGTGCCAGCATTAAGGGACAGGGGGACCACCGTGCAACTAATGAAAAACTGTTTTTT. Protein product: CASIKGQGDHRATNEKLFF.

The CDR3 nucleotides are TGTGCCAGCAGCATAGGGACTAGCGGTTACCAAGAGACCCAGTACTTC. Its translation is CASSIGTSGYQETQYF. The chain combines TRBV5-4 with TRBJ2-5; 11 bases are a match to TRBD2. The CDR3 is 16 residues long. V shed 4 bases and J 0 bases; nucleotides not matched to a gene: 5. Germline V gene lookup returns CDR1 SGHNT and CDR2 YYREEE (reference sequence).

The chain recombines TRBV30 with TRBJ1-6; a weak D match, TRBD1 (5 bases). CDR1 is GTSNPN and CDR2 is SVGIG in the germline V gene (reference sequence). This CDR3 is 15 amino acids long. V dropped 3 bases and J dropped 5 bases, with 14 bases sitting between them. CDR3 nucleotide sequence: TGTGCCTGGAGAACCTTTTCCAGGGATAATTCACCCCTCCACTTT. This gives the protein CAWRTFSRDNSPLHF.

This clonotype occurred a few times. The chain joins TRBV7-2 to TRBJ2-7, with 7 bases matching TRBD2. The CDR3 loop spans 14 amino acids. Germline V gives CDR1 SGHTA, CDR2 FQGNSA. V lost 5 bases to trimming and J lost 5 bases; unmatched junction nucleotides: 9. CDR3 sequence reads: CASSLWGRVNEQYF. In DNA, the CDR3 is TGTGCCAGCAGCCTCTGGGGGAGGGTCAACGAGCAGTACTTC.

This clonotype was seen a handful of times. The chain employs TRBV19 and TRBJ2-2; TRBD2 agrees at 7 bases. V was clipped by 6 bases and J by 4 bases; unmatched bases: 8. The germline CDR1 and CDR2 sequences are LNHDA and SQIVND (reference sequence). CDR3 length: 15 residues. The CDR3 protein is CASSIAVAGTGELFF. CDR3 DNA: TGTGCCAGTAGCATCGCGGTAGCGGGCACCGGGGAGCTGTTTTTT.

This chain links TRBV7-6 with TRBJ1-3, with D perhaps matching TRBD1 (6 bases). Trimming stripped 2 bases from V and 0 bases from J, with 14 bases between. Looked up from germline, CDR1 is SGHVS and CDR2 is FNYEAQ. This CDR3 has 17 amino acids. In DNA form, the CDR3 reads TGTGCCAGCAGCTTAAGTGGGGGCGACCACTCTGGAAACACCATATATTTT. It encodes CASSLSGGDHSGNTIYF.